The 17 T cell receptor beta chains below come from one sample, sequenced in a study of OX40 agonist ivuxolimab in advanced cancers. Assay used: immunoSEQ multiplex PCR; TCRdb lists only in-frame clones, some missing. This repertoire shows about 68,000 clones, 86% found once; its top ten account for 6.5% to 7.5%. The material was CD4+ or CD8+ T cells sorted from blood, obtained in a trial of the OX40 agonist ivuxolimab. The receptors were sampled from an adult with an advanced solid tumor such as melanoma, head and neck, liver or kidney cancer.

This chain joins TRBV11-3 and TRBJ2-1; TRBD1 might be the D (5 bases). The germline V gene has CDR1 SGHNT and CDR2 YENEEA. The V end lost 0 bases, the J end lost 3 bases, and 9 bases lay between the germline ends. The CDR3 runs 15 residues. CDR3 protein: CASSLDRVFYNEQFF. The CDR3 DNA sequence: TGTGCCAGCAGCTTAGACAGGGTTTTCTACAATGAGCAGTTCTTC.

In nucleotides, the CDR3 is TGTGCCAGCAGTTTACTAGCGGGACGCACAGATACGCAGTATTTT. It specifies CASSLLAGRTDTQYF. V usage is TRBV28 and J usage is TRBJ2-3, with TRBD2 matching 9 bases. J lost 1 base, V lost 2 bases, and 1 base had no gene match. Germline lookup yields CDR1 MDHEN and CDR2 SYDVKM. The length of the CDR3 is 15 residues.

The chain uses TRBV4-3 and TRBJ1-4; TRBD1 matches 7 bases. This CDR3 is built from 16 residues. In germline, CDR1 is LGHNA, CDR2 YSLEER. Trimming cost V 1 base and J 5 bases; bases outside gene matches: 7. This chain's CDR3 is CASSQGYRGLNEKLFF. In DNA form, the CDR3 reads TGCGCCAGCAGCCAAGGTTACAGGGGTCTAAATGAAAAACTGTTTTTT.

The V call is TRBV27, the J call TRBJ1-6, with 11 bases matching TRBD1. CDR1 and CDR2 (germline): MNHEY, SMNVEV (reference sequence). CDR3 length: 19 residues. After removal of 9 bases from V and 4 bases from J, the junction contained 17 bases not matched to a gene. DNA for the CDR3: TGTGCCAGTTGTATACAACCGGGACAGGGGGGACAATATAATTCACCCCTCCACTTT. Amino acid sequence: CASCIQPGQGGQYNSPLHF.

CDR3: CASSLGQGRGSQHF. In nucleotides, the CDR3 is TGTGCCAGCAGCCTAGGCCAGGGTCGCGGTTCCCAGCATTTT. This chain uses TRBV11-3 with TRBJ1-5, with a tentative D call TRBD1 (5 bases). Trimming left V 5 bases short and J 11 bases short, with 19 bases between. CDR3 length: 14 amino acids. CDR1 and CDR2 (germline): SGHNT, YENEEA.

DNA of the CDR3: TGTGCCAGCTCCGCATACGAGGAGACACCCCTCCACTTT. Its protein is CASSAYEETPLHF. V and J are TRBV18 and TRBJ1-6, with unresolved D. Germline values: CDR1 KGHSH, CDR2 LQKENI. This CDR3 region has 13 residues. Trimming cost V 6 bases and J 11 bases, with 14 bases left between them.

This rearrangement joins TRBV2 to TRBJ1-2; no firm D call. The CDR3 contains 13 residues. The V gene's germline CDR1 is SNHLY and CDR2 FYNNEI. The V end was cut by 5 bases, the J end by 2 bases, with 9 bases between. CDR3 sequence reads: CASSLDGNYGYTF. CDR3 nucleotides: TGTGCCAGCAGTCTGGACGGCAACTATGGCTACACCTTC.

CDR3 sequence reads: CASRWDRDQPQHF. CDR3 bases: TGTGCCAGCAGATGGGACAGGGATCAGCCCCAGCATTTT. The chain employs TRBV6-1 and TRBJ1-5, with 9 positions matching TRBD1. CDR1 and CDR2 (germline): MNHNS, SASEGT. With 6 bases clipped from V and 5 bases from J, the junction kept 2 bases outside the gene matches. There are 13 residues in the CDR3.

The chain uses TRBV4-2 and TRBJ2-2; 11 nucleotides align to TRBD2. Losses at the gene ends were 4 bases for V and 7 bases for J; bases not matched to a gene: 8. This CDR3 has 16 amino acids. The germline CDR1 and CDR2 sequences are LGHNA and YNFKEQ. In DNA form, the CDR3 reads TGTGCCAGCAGCCCCCGTAGCGGGGGGGCTGGCGGGGAGCTGTTTTTT. Translating it yields CASSPRSGGAGGELFF.

The V call is TRBV29-1, the J call TRBJ1-2; tentatively, D is TRBD1 (5 bases). This CDR3 comprises 14 residues. Germline-derived CDR1 and CDR2 are SQVTM and ANQGSEA. V lost 0 bases and J 5 bases, leaving 13 bases between the germline ends. CDR3 region: CSVEDIGGLYGYTF. CDR3 bases: TGCAGCGTTGAAGATATCGGGGGATTATATGGCTACACCTTC.

The rearrangement uses TRBV18 and TRBJ1-1; the D gene is possibly TRBD1 (6 bases). Germline CDR1 and CDR2: KGHSH and LQKENI. Trimming pared 2 bases from V and 3 bases from J, leaving 16 bases between. The CDR3 contains 16 residues. CDR3 coding DNA: TGTGCCAGCTCACCATCTGTGGGGGGCGTTCACACTGAAGCTTTCTTT. Its translation: CASSPSVGGVHTEAFF. The entire variable domain, with the rest obtained from reference TRBV18 and TRBJ1-1, is as follows: NAGVMQNPRHLVRRRGQEARLRCSPMKGHSHVYWYRQLPEEGLKFMVYLQKENIIDESGMPKERFSAEFPKEGPSILRIQQVVRGDSAAYFCASSPSVGGVHTEAFFGQGTRLTVV.

CDR3 nucleotide sequence: TGTGCCAGCAGCGCCGGGGACAGGTTGAACACTGAAGCTTTCTTT. Translation gives CASSAGDRLNTEAFF. This chain uses TRBV9 with TRBJ1-1; the match to TRBD1 covers 8 bases. The CDR3 contains 15 residues. The junction had 4 bases not matched to a gene; V was cut back by 3 bases and J by 0 bases. In germline, CDR1 is SGDLS, CDR2 YYNGEE.

This clone was seen once. The chain employs TRBV6-6 and TRBJ1-4; tentative D call: TRBD1 (5 bases). V was clipped by 3 bases and J by 7 bases, with 12 bases between them. CDR1 and CDR2 from the germline V gene are MNHNY and SVGAGI (reference sequence). This CDR3 has 14 amino acids. The CDR3 region is CASSYRGVGEKLFF. The CDR3 nucleotides read TGTGCCAGCAGTTATAGGGGCGTTGGTGAAAAACTGTTTTTT.

This clone was observed a handful of times. This chain links TRBV7-9 with TRBJ1-1; D is possibly TRBD1 (6 bases). Trimming cost V 11 bases and J 0 bases, with 10 bases left between them. This CDR3 is 12 amino acids long. Per the germline V gene, CDR1 is SEHNR and CDR2 is FQNEAQ (reference sequence). The CDR3 sequence is CAVQGLNTEAFF. CDR3 nucleotides: TGTGCCGTCCAGGGGTTGAACACTGAAGCTTTCTTT.

This sequence joins TRBV6-1 and TRBJ1-5, with a possible D match to TRBD1 (5 bases). Germline-derived CDR1 and CDR2 are MNHNS and SASEGT. The V end lost 4 bases, the J end lost 5 bases, and 15 bases lay between the germline ends. The CDR3 has 15 residues. This chain's CDR3 is CASSAGASVYQPQHF. The DNA of the CDR3 is TGTGCCAGCAGTGCCGGGGCTTCTGTTTATCAGCCCCAGCATTTT.

The V and J genes are TRBV2 and TRBJ1-1, with a tentative D call TRBD1 (5 bases). CDR1 and CDR2 from the germline V gene are SNHLY and FYNNEI. V shed 7 bases and J shed 0 bases, with 12 bases lying between them. This CDR3 has 14 amino acids. The CDR3 nucleotides read TGTGCCAGCAAGGCAGGGCACATGAACACTGAAGCTTTCTTT. Translated, it gives CASKAGHMNTEAFF.

This clone has a handful of counts. J is TRBJ2-1 and V is TRBV7-2; 7 nucleotides match TRBD1. Germline V gives CDR1 SGHTA, CDR2 FQGNSA. V shed 4 bases, J shed 0 bases, and the junction held 3 bases outside the gene matches. This CDR3 has 15 residues. DNA for the CDR3: TGTGCCAGCAGCTCGACAGGGAGCTCCTACAATGAGCAGTTCTTC. It encodes CASSSTGSSYNEQFF.